Shown below are 18 T cell receptor beta chains from a single sample sequenced in a study of technical replicates of blood from four donors. Assay used: immunoSEQ multiplex PCR; TCRdb lists only in-frame clones, some missing. Of under 75,000 clones listed, 90% to 95% are singletons. The sequenced sample was PBMCs. All receptors come from a human donor in good health. Some clones in this sample may be carry-over from other donors' samples.

The V gene is TRBV5-1, the J gene TRBJ2-1; 8 bases line up with TRBD2. The CDR3 runs to 15 residues. Trimming removed 1 base from V and 8 bases from J; junction bases left unmatched: 8. Germline loops: CDR1 SGHRS, CDR2 YFSETQ. CDR3 bases: TGCGCCAGCAGCTTGCCTACCGGGGGGGCTTATGAGCAGTTCTTC. Amino acids: CASSLPTGGAYEQFF.

This chain links TRBV15 with TRBJ2-5; D unclear. Germline values: CDR1 LNHNV, CDR2 YYDKDF (reference sequence). This CDR3 region has 15 residues. The V and J ends lost 5 bases and 5 bases respectively, with 18 bases between them. The CDR3 region has the DNA TGTGCCACCAGCGGCCTGGGTAGTGGCGGCGAGACCCAGTACTTC. It is translated as CATSGLGSGGETQYF.

For the CDR3, the DNA is TGCGCCAGCAGCCCAGGACTATACACAGATACGCAGTATTTT. Amino acids: CASSPGLYTDTQYF. The rearrangement links TRBV5-1 to TRBJ2-3; D may be TRBD2 (6 bases). V was trimmed by 4 bases and J by 2 bases, leaving 11 bases between them. Germline lookup yields CDR1 SGHRS and CDR2 YFSETQ. CDR3 size: 14 residues.

The chain joins TRBV4-3 to TRBJ2-6; no firm D call. Germline V gene data show CDR1 as LGHNA and CDR2 as YSLEER. V was trimmed by 0 bases and J by 0 bases, leaving 6 bases between them. The CDR3 is 16 amino acids. CDR3 protein: CASSQDRASGANVLTF. CDR3 DNA sequence: TGCGCCAGCAGCCAAGATCGAGCCTCTGGGGCCAACGTCCTGACTTTC.

The gene calls are TRBV15 and TRBJ2-2; TRBD1 agrees at 10 bases. Germline lookup yields CDR1 LNHNV and CDR2 YYDKDF (reference sequence). This CDR3 is 15 amino acids long. The J segment lost 5 bases and the V segment lost 6 bases, leaving 6 bases of the junction unmatched. The DNA for the CDR3 is TGTGCCACCAGAAGCGACAGGGGGCGAACCGGGGAGCTGTTTTTT. It yields the protein CATRSDRGRTGELFF.

The chain employs TRBV2 and TRBJ1-2; D uncertain. Germline V lookup: CDR1 SNHLY, CDR2 FYNNEI. The CDR3 has 13 amino acids. V lost 6 bases to trimming and J lost 8 bases, with 16 bases between them. CDR3: CASRGGPLLGYTF. The CDR3 nucleotides are TGTGCCAGCAGAGGAGGCCCTCTTTTGGGCTACACCTTC.

This chain joins TRBV6-6 and TRBJ1-1, with no clear D. Germline V gives CDR1 MNHNY, CDR2 SVGAGI (reference sequence). Trimming left V 6 bases short and J 1 base short, with 9 bases between. CDR3 length equals 13 residues. In DNA form, the CDR3 reads TGTGCCAGCAGGGCAACAGAGAACACTGAAGCTTTCTTT. Protein: CASRATENTEAFF.

This clone was seen once. This chain links TRBV10-3 with TRBJ1-2; possibly TRBD1 for D (5 bases). Germline-derived CDR1 and CDR2 are ENHRY and SYGVKD. The CDR3 has 14 amino acids. Trimming left V 2 bases short and J 1 base short, with 8 bases between. The CDR3 loop is CAISEQQGNYGYTF. The CDR3 DNA reads as TGTGCCATCAGTGAGCAGCAGGGTAACTATGGCTACACCTTC.

The rearrangement links TRBV7-2 to TRBJ2-7; 7 bases are shared with TRBD2. V trimming: 0 bases; J trimming: 2 bases; junction bases outside the gene matches: 4. The V gene's germline CDR1 is SGHTA and CDR2 FQGNSA. The CDR3 is 15 residues long. The CDR3 DNA reads as TGTGCCAGCAGCTTAGCGGCTAGCGGAGCCTACGAGCAGTACTTC. It codes for CASSLAASGAYEQYF.

The chain joins TRBV7-8 to TRBJ1-2, with D possibly matching TRBD1 (6 bases). The germline V gene encodes CDR1 SGHVS and CDR2 FQNEAQ. Trimming removed 5 bases from V and 5 bases from J, with 9 bases in between. This CDR3 has 12 residues. This CDR3 reads CASSQQGYGYTF. Written as DNA, the CDR3 is TGTGCCAGCAGCCAGCAGGGGTATGGCTACACCTTC.

In DNA, the CDR3 is TGTGCCAGCAGCCCTAGCGGGAGGTTGGGGGGGAATGAGCAGTTCTTC. Its protein is CASSPSGRLGGNEQFF. The V gene is TRBV11-3, the J gene TRBJ2-1, with TRBD2 matching 11 bases. Germline V gene lookup returns CDR1 SGHNT and CDR2 YENEEA. There are 16 residues in the CDR3. V was clipped by 5 bases and J by 7 bases; unmatched bases: 10.

This sequence joins TRBV20-1 and TRBJ2-7; tentative D call: TRBD1 (6 bases). The CDR3 has 11 amino acids. Looked up from germline, CDR1 is DFQATT and CDR2 is SNEGSKA (reference sequence). Trimming shortened V by 6 bases and J by 4 bases, and 10 bases separated the two germline ends. The CDR3 sequence: CSASDRYEQYF. Written as DNA, the CDR3 is TGCAGTGCCAGTGACAGGTACGAGCAGTACTTC.

CDR3 amino acids: CASLGGTYEQYF. The DNA of the CDR3 is TGTGCCAGCCTCGGGGGAACCTACGAGCAGTACTTC. This rearrangement joins TRBV6-4 to TRBJ2-7; D possibly corresponds to TRBD2 (6 bases). CDR3 size: 12 residues. Germline V gene lookup returns CDR1 MRHNA and CDR2 SNTAGT. With 8 bases removed from V and 2 bases from J, the gap between germline ends came to 10 bases.

The chain has TRBV4-1 and TRBJ1-2, with D uncertain. The germline V gene encodes CDR1 MGHRA and CDR2 YSYEKL. This CDR3 contains 13 residues. V lost 3 bases and J lost 2, with 7 bases in between. CDR3 sequence (DNA): TGCGCCAGCAGCCAGCGGGCCAACTATGGCTACACCTTC. Its translation: CASSQRANYGYTF.

This clone was counted between two and nine times. The chain employs TRBV4-3 and TRBJ1-2; TRBD1 aligns across 8 bases. The germline V gene encodes CDR1 LGHNA and CDR2 YSLEER. CDR3 length: 16 residues. The ends lost 2 bases at V and 1 base at J; junction bases unmatched: 6. CDR3 in DNA: TGCGCCAGCAGCCAAAGGGGACAGGCTTTTAACTATGGCTACACCTTC. It codes for CASSQRGQAFNYGYTF.

The gene calls are TRBV7-6 and TRBJ2-5; D is unresolved. This CDR3 contains 15 residues. Per germline, CDR1 SGHVS and CDR2 FNYEAQ. Trimming removed 2 bases from V and 2 bases from J, with 12 bases in between. Written as DNA, the CDR3 is TGTGCCAGCAGCTTATGGGCCCTTGGACAAGAGACCCAGTACTTC. Its translation: CASSLWALGQETQYF.

This chain links TRBV5-1 with TRBJ2-1; 10 bases map to TRBD2. The CDR3 has 14 residues. The trim removed 4 bases at V and 9 bases at J, leaving 7 bases unmatched. Germline V gene lookup returns CDR1 SGHRS and CDR2 YFSETQ. DNA for the CDR3: TGCGCCAGCAGCCCTAGCGGGAGAAGCGGTGAGCAGTTCTTC. It is translated as CASSPSGRSGEQFF.

This chain links TRBV5-1 with TRBJ2-1; D may be TRBD2 (6 bases). This CDR3 region has 15 residues. Germline values: CDR1 SGHRS, CDR2 YFSETQ. Trimming shortened V by 1 base and J by 8 bases, and 16 bases separated the two germline ends. The CDR3 DNA follows: TGCGCCAGCAGCTTGATCTCTAGCGAGGGCCATGAGCAGTTCTTC. Translation gives CASSLISSEGHEQFF.